These 28 T cell receptor beta chains were sequenced from one sample in a study of beta chain features in type 1 diabetes (dated 2018 in TCRdb). Libraries came from the immunoSEQ multiplex PCR assay. The entire isolated RNA was reverse transcribed using the High Capacity cDNA Reverse Transcription Kit, and thus expressed TCRB transcripts were sequenced. The immuneACCESS repertoire file appears here via TCRdb, limited to in-frame rearrangements. These files lack a portion of the clones; in checked studies, under half of the deficit traces to unresolved V genes, and the cause of the others is not known. The sample profile shows 860,000 or so clones; roughly 16% of them were found once. 0.02% to 0.025% of the sample is in the top ten clones. Material: naive CD4+ T cells from blood. What the cell subset or site label conveys for this sample: true naive CD4+ T cells. The receptor set was obtained from a woman aged 18-29 years in good health.

The chain is built from TRBV7-2 and TRBJ2-3; D might be TRBD2 (6 bases). This CDR3 comprises 19 residues. Germline CDR1 is SGHTA and CDR2 is FQGNSA. V was cut by 2 bases and J by 2 bases, with 23 bases left in between. CDR3 nucleotides: TGTGCCAGCAGCTTATCCTCAGGTGGGAGAGGGAGGAACACAGATACGCAGTATTTT. Protein: CASSLSSGGRGRNTDTQYF.

In its sample, this clone was seen a few times. J is TRBJ2-7 and V is TRBV11-2; 7 bases line up with TRBD2. The CDR3 totals 16 residues. J gave up 0 bases and V 5 bases, and 10 bases lay outside the gene matches. Germline values: CDR1 SGHAT, CDR2 FQNNGV. The CDR3 sequence is CASSRRGAGASYEQYF. In DNA, the CDR3 is TGTGCCAGCAGCCGACGGGGTGCGGGAGCCTCCTACGAGCAGTACTTC.

There are a few counts of this clone. The chain has TRBV25-1 and TRBJ1-3; the D is unclear. The CDR3 is 16 residues long. Trimming pared 1 base from V and 0 bases from J, leaving 10 bases between. Germline CDR1 reads MGHDK; CDR2 reads SYGVNS. The CDR3 DNA sequence: TGTGCCAGCAGTGAATTGCGCGAAACCTCTGGAAACACCATATATTTT. The encoded protein is CASSELRETSGNTIYF.

The sample holds a few counts of this clone. The V gene is TRBV28, the J gene TRBJ2-1, with 9 positions matching TRBD2. This CDR3 region has 16 residues. Germline V gives CDR1 MDHEN, CDR2 SYDVKM. The ends lost 4 bases at V and 7 bases at J; junction bases unmatched: 11. The CDR3 DNA reads as TGTGCCAGCAGTTCCCCGGCGGGAGGGCCTGAGAATGAGCAGTTCTTC. Protein product: CASSSPAGGPENEQFF.

This clone has only a few counts. The junction shows a germline mismatch at one end, possibly a read error. This chain joins TRBV6-6 and TRBJ2-7; D ambiguous. This CDR3 has 12 amino acids. The germline V gene has CDR1 MNHNY and CDR2 SVGAGI (reference sequence). This chain's CDR3 is CAISESLGEQYF. Here the CDR3 DNA reads TGTGCCATCAGTGAGTCGTTGGGCGAGCAGTACTTC.

For the CDR3, the DNA is TGTGCCAGCAGCTCACCTGGGACTAGCGCCTACAATGAGCAGTTCTTC. The encoded protein is CASSSPGTSAYNEQFF. The chain couples TRBV5-4 to TRBJ2-1, with TRBD2 identical over 10 bases. V shed 3 bases and J 2 bases; nucleotides not matched to a gene: 5. Germline CDR1 and CDR2: SGHNT and YYREEE (reference sequence). The CDR3 sequence is 16 residues long.

The chain is built from TRBV5-1 and TRBJ1-4; 7 bases fit TRBD1. The length of the CDR3 is 15 residues. The J segment lost 2 bases and the V segment lost 4 bases, leaving 5 bases of the junction unmatched. In germline, CDR1 is SGHRS, CDR2 YFSETQ. The CDR3 reads CASSRTGATNEKLFF. DNA for the CDR3: TGCGCCAGCAGCCGAACAGGGGCTACTAATGAAAAACTGTTTTTT.

The chain is built from TRBV18 and TRBJ1-1, with 7 positions matching TRBD1. CDR3 length equals 17 residues. The V gene's germline CDR1 is KGHSH and CDR2 LQKENI. Germline trimming cut 2 bases from V and 1 base from J; bases unmatched to any gene: 10. The CDR3 DNA reads TGTGCCAGCTCACCAAAGGAAACAGGGGCCCCGAACACTGAAGCTTTCTTT. Residues: CASSPKETGAPNTEAFF.

This clone was found a few times. The rearrangement joins TRBV5-4 to TRBJ2-5; unclear D gene. The CDR3 length is 15 residues. The V end lost 1 base, the J end lost 1 base, and 11 bases lay between the germline ends. Germline values: CDR1 SGHNT, CDR2 YYREEE (reference sequence). This CDR3 is CASSLNQGIQETQYF. CDR3 DNA sequence: TGTGCCAGCAGCTTGAATCAAGGTATCCAAGAGACCCAGTACTTC.

This clone was seen a few times. The chain is built from TRBV29-1 and TRBJ2-2; D ambiguous. CDR1 and CDR2 from the germline V gene are SQVTM and ANQGSEA. The CDR3 covers 14 residues. Trimming pared 2 bases from V and 2 bases from J, leaving 9 bases between. This CDR3 is CSVERRGNTGELFF. Here the CDR3 DNA reads TGCAGCGTTGAACGACGCGGTAACACCGGGGAGCTGTTTTTT.

This chain connects TRBV7-3 to TRBJ2-3; D is uncertain. Trimming removed 5 bases from V and 1 base from J, with 7 bases in between. CDR1 is SGHTA and CDR2 is FQGTGA in the germline V gene. The CDR3 consists of 13 residues. The CDR3 spells CASSPQGTDTQYF. The CDR3 DNA follows: TGTGCCAGCAGCCCGCAAGGCACAGATACGCAGTATTTT. The variable domain in full, completed from reference TRBV7-3 and TRBJ2-3, reads GAGVSQTPSNKVTEKGKYVELRCDPISGHTALYWYRQSLGQGPEFLIYFQGTGAADDSGLPNDRFFAVRPEGSVSTLKIQRTERGDSAVYLCASSPQGTDTQYFGPGTRLTVL.

This clone was seen a few times. V gene TRBV4-1 combines with J gene TRBJ2-4, with D tentatively TRBD1 (6 bases). CDR3 length equals 15 residues. Germline lookup yields CDR1 MGHRA and CDR2 YSYEKL. Trimming took 3 bases from V and 4 from J, leaving 13 bases between them. CDR3 coding DNA: TGCGCCAGCAGCCAGACAGGCCTCGGGAAAAACATTCAGTACTTC. Its translation is CASSQTGLGKNIQYF.

The chain couples TRBV6-5 to TRBJ1-5; 10 bases line up with TRBD1. The germline gives CDR1 MNHEY, CDR2 SVGAGI. The CDR3 covers 15 residues. V lost 4 bases, J lost 8 bases, and 8 bases stayed unmatched. CDR3 sequence: CASSSGQGGFEPQHF. The CDR3, as DNA: TGTGCCAGCAGTTCCGGACAGGGGGGTTTTGAGCCCCAGCATTTT.

This clone showed up just a few times. Other DNA sequences in this sample translate to the same CDR3. This chain links TRBV28 with TRBJ1-4; D possibly corresponds to TRBD1 (6 bases). Looked up from germline, CDR1 is MDHEN and CDR2 is SYDVKM. V lost 1 base and J 7 bases, leaving 13 bases between the germline ends. The CDR3 length is 15 residues. The CDR3 DNA reads TGTGCCAGCAGTTTATCGCAGGGGTTTGGTGAAAAACTGTTTTTT. This codes for CASSLSQGFGEKLFF.

This clone was observed a few times. Other DNA sequences in the sample encode the same CDR3. This chain links TRBV11-3 with TRBJ1-1; no firm D call. The V gene lost 3 bases and the J gene lost 2 bases, with 7 bases spanning the gap. Germline CDR1 is SGHNT and CDR2 is YENEEA. This CDR3 spans 13 amino acids. CDR3 DNA: TGTGCCAGCAGCTTGAACCGAAACACTGAAGCTTTCTTT. Translated, it gives CASSLNRNTEAFF. The entire variable domain, with the rest obtained from reference TRBV11-3 and TRBJ1-1, is as follows: EAGVVQSPRYKIIEKKQPVAFWCNPISGHNTLYWYLQNLGQGPELLIRYENEEAVDDSQLPKDRFSAERLKGVDSTLKIQPAELGDSAVYLCASSLNRNTEAFFGQGTRLTVV.

The genes are TRBV5-1 and TRBJ2-1; no clear D. Trimming cost V 2 bases and J 7 bases, with 16 bases left between them. Germline CDR1 SGHRS, CDR2 YFSETQ. This CDR3 comprises 15 residues. This chain's CDR3 is CASSLISGSANEQFF. For the CDR3, the DNA is TGCGCCAGCAGCTTAATTTCTGGGTCGGCGAATGAGCAGTTCTTC.

This clone occurred a few times. The chain joins TRBV5-4 to TRBJ2-1, with D hard to call. The CDR3 is 12 amino acids. Per germline, CDR1 SGHNT and CDR2 YYREEE (reference sequence). V lost 4 bases, J lost 6 bases, and 8 bases lay in between. CDR3 DNA sequence: TGTGCCAGCAGCCCCACGGGCAATGAGCAGTTCTTC. Amino acid sequence: CASSPTGNEQFF.

V gene TRBV15 combines with J gene TRBJ1-5; D is uncertain. V shed 1 base and J shed 6 bases, with 10 bases lying between them. This CDR3 contains 14 residues. CDR1 and CDR2 from the germline V gene are LNHNV and YYDKDF (reference sequence). The CDR3 bases are TGTGCCACCAGCAGAGCCGATGCTGGTCAGCCCCAGCATTTT. This encodes CATSRADAGQPQHF.

To note about this clone: Different DNA sequences within this sample yield the same CDR3. The V gene is TRBV5-1, the J gene TRBJ1-1; D perhaps matches TRBD1 (6 bases). The CDR3 consists of 14 residues. Trimming stripped 3 bases from V and 2 bases from J, with 11 bases between. CDR1 is SGHRS, CDR2 YFSETQ, per germline. CDR3 amino acids: CASSSGTLNTEAFF. The CDR3 region has the DNA TGCGCCAGCAGCTCCGGGACACTAAACACTGAAGCTTTCTTT.

This clone was counted only a few times. The rearrangement joins TRBV4-3 to TRBJ2-7, with a possible D match to TRBD1 (6 bases). The CDR3 covers 16 residues. Trimming removed 0 bases at V and 3 bases at J, with 15 bases between. The germline gives CDR1 LGHNA, CDR2 YSLEER. CDR3 sequence reads: CASSQEDRQPFYEQYF. As DNA, the CDR3 is TGCGCCAGCAGCCAAGAGGACAGACAGCCCTTCTACGAGCAGTACTTC.

This sequence joins TRBV9 and TRBJ2-1; a weak D match, TRBD2 (6 bases). This CDR3 has 15 residues. Between the trimmed V and J ends, which lost 4 bases and 2 bases, there was a span of 13 bases. Germline CDR1 and CDR2: SGDLS and YYNGEE. DNA for the CDR3: TGTGCCAGCAGCCTGACTAGTGCCGCCTACAATGAGCAGTTCTTC. It translates to CASSLTSAAYNEQFF.

This clone has just a few counts. J is TRBJ2-7 and V is TRBV5-1, with a weak D call TRBD1 (7 bases). This CDR3 spans 15 amino acids. Germline CDR1 reads SGHRS; CDR2 reads YFSETQ. The ends were cut back, 3 bases at V and 4 bases at J, with 17 bases in the middle. CDR3 in amino acids: CASSYGQVAEYEQYF. Written as DNA, the CDR3 is TGCGCCAGCAGCTACGGACAGGTAGCGGAGTACGAGCAGTACTTC. Together with reference TRBV5-1 and TRBJ2-7, the CDR3 gives the full variable domain: KAGVTQTPRYLIKTRGQQVTLSCSPISGHRSVSWYQQTPGQGLQFLFEYFSETQRNKGNFPGRFSGRQFSNSRSEMNVSTLELGDSALYLCASSYGQVAEYEQYFGPGTRLTVT.

This clone appeared a few times. This chain joins TRBV5-4 and TRBJ2-5, with 7 nucleotides matching TRBD2. The CDR3 length is 14 residues. The J segment lost 5 bases and the V segment lost 1 base, leaving 5 bases of the junction unmatched. Germline CDR1 reads SGHNT; CDR2 reads YYREEE (reference sequence). As DNA, the CDR3 is TGTGCCAGCAGCTTGTCGGGAGGTGGGGAGACCCAGTACTTC. Translation: CASSLSGGGETQYF.

The rearrangement joins TRBV7-8 to TRBJ2-1; TRBD2 agrees at 10 bases. Germline CDR1 SGHVS, CDR2 FQNEAQ. The CDR3 consists of 15 residues. V gave up 4 bases and J gave up 2 bases; unmatched junction bases: 2. The CDR3 sequence: CASSSSGSTYNEQFF. DNA of the CDR3: TGTGCCAGCAGCTCTAGCGGGAGCACCTACAATGAGCAGTTCTTC.

This clone was detected only a few times. The rearrangement joins TRBV7-2 to TRBJ2-1; TRBD2 agrees at 8 bases. V trimming: 3 bases; J trimming: 0 bases; junction bases outside the gene matches: 7. This CDR3 has 17 residues. Germline CDR1 is SGHTA and CDR2 is FQGNSA. The CDR3 loop is CASSLAFGRASYNEQFF. In DNA, the CDR3 is TGTGCCAGCAGCTTGGCGTTCGGGAGGGCCTCCTACAATGAGCAGTTCTTC.

V usage is TRBV6-5 and J usage is TRBJ2-1; no reliable D call. The CDR3 runs to 13 residues. Trimming shortened V by 2 bases and J by 9 bases, and 11 bases separated the two germline ends. The germline gives CDR1 MNHEY, CDR2 SVGAGI. DNA for the CDR3: TGTGCCAGCAGTTACCGCACCGGGTCTGAGCAGTTCTTC. Amino acid sequence: CASSYRTGSEQFF.

V gene TRBV6-6 combines with J gene TRBJ2-3; D not certain. Per germline, CDR1 MNHNY and CDR2 SVGAGI (reference sequence). The V end was cut by 6 bases, the J end by 0 bases, with 13 bases between. The CDR3 sequence is 15 residues long. Written as DNA, the CDR3 is TGTGCCAGCAGGTACCGGGCAGAAAGCACAGATACGCAGTATTTT. It specifies CASRYRAESTDTQYF.

The V and J genes are TRBV29-1 and TRBJ2-7; TRBD1 matches 8 bases. Germline V gene sequence: CDR1 SQVTM, CDR2 ANQGSEA. V was pared by 5 bases and J by 5 bases, with 5 bases of the junction left unmatched. CDR3 length: 12 residues. The CDR3 sequence: CSVPKTGDEQYF. Written as DNA, the CDR3 is TGCAGCGTTCCTAAGACAGGGGACGAGCAGTACTTC.